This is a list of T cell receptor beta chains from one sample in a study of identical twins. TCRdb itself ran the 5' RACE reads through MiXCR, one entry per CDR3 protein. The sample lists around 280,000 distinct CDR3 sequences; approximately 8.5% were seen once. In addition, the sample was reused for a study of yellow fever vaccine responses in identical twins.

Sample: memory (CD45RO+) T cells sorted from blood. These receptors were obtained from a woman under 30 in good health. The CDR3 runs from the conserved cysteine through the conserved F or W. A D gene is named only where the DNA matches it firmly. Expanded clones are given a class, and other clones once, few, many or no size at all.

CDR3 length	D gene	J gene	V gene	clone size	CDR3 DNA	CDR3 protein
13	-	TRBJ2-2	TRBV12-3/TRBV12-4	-	TGTGCCAGCAACCCAGGGCACACCGGGGAGCTGTTTTTT	CASNPGHTGELFF
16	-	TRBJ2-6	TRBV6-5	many	TGTGCCAGCAGTTACTCAGGTGTGAATGGGGCCAACGTCCTGACTTTC	CASSYSGVNGANVLTF
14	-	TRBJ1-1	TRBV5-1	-	TGCGCCAGCAGCTTCGCCTCTGGGAACACTGAAGCTTTCTTT	CASSFASGNTEAFF
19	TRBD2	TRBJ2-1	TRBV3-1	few	TGTGCCAGCAACCAGGCTCGCGGGGGTACGGGGTCAACCTACAATGAGCAGTTCTTC	CASNQARGGTGSTYNEQFF
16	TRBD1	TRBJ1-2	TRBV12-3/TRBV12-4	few	TGTGCCAGCAGCTTTCCTCAGGCGGGACAGGGCTTTGGCTACACCTTC	CASSFPQAGQGFGYTF
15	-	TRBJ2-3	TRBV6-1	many	TGTGCCAGCAGGAGGGGGAGCGGAAGCACAGATACGCAGTATTTT	CASRRGSGSTDTQYF
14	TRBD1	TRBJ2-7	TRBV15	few	TGTGCCACCAGCAATCCGGGACAGCTCTACGAGCAGTACTTC	CATSNPGQLYEQYF
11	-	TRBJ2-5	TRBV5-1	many	TGCGCCAGCGCCAGCCAAGAGACCCAGTACTTC	CASASQETQYF
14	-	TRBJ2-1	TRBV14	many	TGTGCCAGCAGCCAAGCATCGGGGAACAATGAGCAGTTCTTC	CASSQASGNNEQFF
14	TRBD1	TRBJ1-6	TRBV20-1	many	TGCAGTGCAAGGACAGGTTCTTATAATTCACCCCTCCACTTT	CSARTGSYNSPLHF
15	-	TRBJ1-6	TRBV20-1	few	TGCAGTGCCGAACACCGTAAGGGATATAGATCACCCCTCCACTTT	CSAEHRKGYRSPLHF
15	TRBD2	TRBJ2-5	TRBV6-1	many	TGTGCCAGCAGTGACGACGGGAGGGCCACCGAGACCCAGTACTTC	CASSDDGRATETQYF
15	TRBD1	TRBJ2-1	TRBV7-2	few	TGTGCCAGCAGCTTAGCGGGACAGGGTAGCAATGAGCAGTTCTTC	CASSLAGQGSNEQFF
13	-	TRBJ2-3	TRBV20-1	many	TGCAGTGCCTCCCCGGGGGGCACAGATACGCAGTATTTT	CSASPGGTDTQYF
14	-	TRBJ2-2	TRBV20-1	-	TGCAGTGCTAGGCCCCCCAAGAACACCGGGGAGCTGTTTTTT	CSARPPKNTGELFF
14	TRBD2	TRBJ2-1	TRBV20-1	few	TGCAGTGCTCCAACTAGCGTTTGGTACAATGAGCAGTTCTTC	CSAPTSVWYNEQFF
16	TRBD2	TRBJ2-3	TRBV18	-	TGTGCCAGCTCACCGTACTATAGCGGGAGTTCAGATACGCAGTATTTT	CASSPYYSGSSDTQYF
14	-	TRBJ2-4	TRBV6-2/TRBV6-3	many	TGTGCCAGCAGTCTCCGACAGGAGGGAAACATTCAGTACTTC	CASSLRQEGNIQYF
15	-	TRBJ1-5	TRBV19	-	TGTGCCAGTAGTAGGTCCCCGGGACTTAATCAGCCCCAGCATTTT	CASSRSPGLNQPQHF
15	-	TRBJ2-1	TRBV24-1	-	TGTGCCACCAGTGATTTGAGTACCAGAAACAATGAGCAGTTCTTC	CATSDLSTRNNEQFF
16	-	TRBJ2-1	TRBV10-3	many	TGTGCCATCAGTGAGTCTAGCGGCCTCTCCTACAATGAGCAGTTCTTC	CAISESSGLSYNEQFF
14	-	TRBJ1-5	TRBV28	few	TGTGCCAGCAGCCAAGGACAGTTCAATCAGCCCCAGCATTTT	CASSQGQFNQPQHF
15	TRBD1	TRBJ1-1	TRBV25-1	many	TGTGCCAGCAGTGAAACACAGGGGCCCGACACTGAAGCTTTCTTT	CASSETQGPDTEAFF
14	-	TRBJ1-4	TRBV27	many	TGTGCCAGCAGTTTAGGGACGGCGTTTGAAAAACTGTTTTTT	CASSLGTAFEKLFF
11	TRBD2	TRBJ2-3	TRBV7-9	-	TGTGCCGCGGGAGTATCCGATACGCAGTATTTT	CAAGVSDTQYF
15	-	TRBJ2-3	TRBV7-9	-	TGTGCCAGCAGCCTGCTTGTCGGCTCCACAGATACGCAGTATTTT	CASSLLVGSTDTQYF
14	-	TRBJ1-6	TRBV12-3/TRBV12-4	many	TGTGCCAGCAGTTTCTTGTCGGTTAATTCACCCCTCCACTTT	CASSFLSVNSPLHF
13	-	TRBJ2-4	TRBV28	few	TGTGCTACCAAGGCACAAGGGGAAAACATTCAGTACTTC	CATKAQGENIQYF
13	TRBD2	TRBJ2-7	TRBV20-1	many	TGCAGTGCTAGGGGCGGGAGAGAATACGAGCAGTACTTC	CSARGGREYEQYF
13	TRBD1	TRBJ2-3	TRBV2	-	TGTGCCAGCAGGACAGGGTCGACAGATACGCAGTATTTT	CASRTGSTDTQYF
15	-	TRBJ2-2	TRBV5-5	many	TGTGCCAGCAGCCGTCTAACCTCGAACACCGGGGAGCTGTTTTTT	CASSRLTSNTGELFF
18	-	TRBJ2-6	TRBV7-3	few	TGTGCCAGCAGCTTAAATCCACAGATCTTCTCTGGGGCCAACGTCCTGACTTTC	CASSLNPQIFSGANVLTF
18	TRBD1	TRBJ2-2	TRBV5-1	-	TGCGCCAGCAGCTTGGGGCTCCCCGGGACAGGGGGAACCGGGGAGCTGTTTTTT	CASSLGLPGTGGTGELFF
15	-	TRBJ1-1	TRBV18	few	TGTGCCAGCTCACCACAGAAAGAGGGTTGGACTGAAGCTTTCTTT	CASSPQKEGWTEAFF
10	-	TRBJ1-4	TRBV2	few	TGTGCCAGCCTGAATGAAAAACTGTTTTTT	CASLNEKLFF
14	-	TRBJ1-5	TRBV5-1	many	TGCGCCAGCAGCTTTGGGGGAACCAATCAGCCCCAGCATTTT	CASSFGGTNQPQHF
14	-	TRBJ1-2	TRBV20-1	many	TGCAGTGCGCGTAAACCGACAGTTAACTATGGCTACACCTTC	CSARKPTVNYGYTF
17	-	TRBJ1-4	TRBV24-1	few	TGTGCCACCAGTGGCGATCCCCCCGGGGTGGATAGTGAAAAACTGTTTTTT	CATSGDPPGVDSEKLFF
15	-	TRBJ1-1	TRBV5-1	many	TGCGCCAGCAGCTTGGCTCGTACCCAGAACACTGAAGCTTTCTTT	CASSLARTQNTEAFF
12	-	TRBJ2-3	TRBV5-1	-	TGCGACAGCAGCCCGAGCTCAGATACGCAGTATTTT	CDSSPSSDTQYF
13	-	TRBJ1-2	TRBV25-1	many	TGTGCCAGCAGTAAAGGGGGAAACTATGGCTACACCTTC	CASSKGGNYGYTF
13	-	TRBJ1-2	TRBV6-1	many	TGTGCCAGCAGTAAGGGATTCTCCTATGGCTACACCTTC	CASSKGFSYGYTF
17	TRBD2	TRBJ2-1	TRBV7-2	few	TGTGCCAGCAGCCCACGCCGCTTCGCGGGAGTCGGCTATGAGCAGTTCTTC	CASSPRRFAGVGYEQFF
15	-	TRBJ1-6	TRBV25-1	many	TGTGCCAGCAGTGAATTGGGGGATAATAATTCACCCCTCCACTTT	CASSELGDNNSPLHF
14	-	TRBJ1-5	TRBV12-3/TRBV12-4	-	TGTGCCAGCAGTTTTGGCAGTACCAATCAGCCCCAGCATTTT	CASSFGSTNQPQHF
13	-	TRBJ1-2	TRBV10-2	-	TGCGCCAGCAGTGAGTGGGTAACGGAGGGCTACACCTTC	CASSEWVTEGYTF
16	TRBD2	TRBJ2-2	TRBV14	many	TGTGCCAGCAGCCCCCGACTAGCGGGGAACACCGGGGAGCTGTTTTTT	CASSPRLAGNTGELFF
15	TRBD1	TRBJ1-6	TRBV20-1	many	TGCAGTGCTAGAGGGACAGGGTCGGCTCTTCTACCCCTCCACTTT	CSARGTGSALLPLHF
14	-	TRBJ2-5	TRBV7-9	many	TGTGCCAGCAGCCAGGGGGGCCGAGTGGAGACCCAGTACTTC	CASSQGGRVETQYF
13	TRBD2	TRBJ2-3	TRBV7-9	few	TGTGCCAGTTTGGCGGGAGTTACAGATACGCAGTATTTT	CASLAGVTDTQYF
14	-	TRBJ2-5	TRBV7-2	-	TGTGCCAGCAGCTTATTTGGCAGGGAAGAGACCCAGTACTTC	CASSLFGREETQYF
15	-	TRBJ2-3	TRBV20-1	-	TGCAGTGCTAGAGTAAGGCCTCTGGAGTCAGATACGCAGTATTTT	CSARVRPLESDTQYF